This T cell receptor beta chain was captured in a study of blood T cell repertoires in COVID-19. Whole-study context: Samples of COVID-19 (acute and convalescent) were obtained from the United States, Italy and Spain.

Per germline, CDR1 SNHLY and CDR2 FYNNEI. The CDR3 is 13 residues long. Trimming took off 5 bases at V and 5 bases at J, with 12 bases between the two ends. The method was immunoSEQ multiplex PCR; TCRdb's version includes in-frame clones alone and lacks a portion of them. The profile shows 110,000 to 150,000 clones, more than 70% of them singletons. This receptor was obtained from a woman aged 55-69 years with acute or convalescent COVID-19. Sequencing used peripheral blood. This chain joins TRBV2 and TRBJ1-1, with D possibly matching TRBD1 (6 bases). The CDR3 region has the DNA TGTGCCAGCAGTTACTCCCAGGGGACTGAAGCTTTCTTT. It encodes CASSYSQGTEAFF.